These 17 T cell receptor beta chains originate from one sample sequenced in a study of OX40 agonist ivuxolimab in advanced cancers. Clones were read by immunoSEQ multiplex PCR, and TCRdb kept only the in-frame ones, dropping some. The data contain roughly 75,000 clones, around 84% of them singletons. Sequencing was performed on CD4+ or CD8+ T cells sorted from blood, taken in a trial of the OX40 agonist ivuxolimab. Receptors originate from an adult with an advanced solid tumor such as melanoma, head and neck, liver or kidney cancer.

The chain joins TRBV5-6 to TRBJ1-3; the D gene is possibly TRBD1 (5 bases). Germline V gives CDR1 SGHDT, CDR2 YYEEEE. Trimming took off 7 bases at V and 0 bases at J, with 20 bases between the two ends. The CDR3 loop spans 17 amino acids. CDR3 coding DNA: TGTGCCAGCGCGACAGTTTTAGGTATCGGCTCTGGAAACACCATATATTTT. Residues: CASATVLGIGSGNTIYF.

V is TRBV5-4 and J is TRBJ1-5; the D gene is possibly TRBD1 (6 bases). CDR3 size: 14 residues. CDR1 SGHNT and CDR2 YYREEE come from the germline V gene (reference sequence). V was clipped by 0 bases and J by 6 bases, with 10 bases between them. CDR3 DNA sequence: TGTGCCAGCAGCTTGGGGGGGGCTGTTCAGCCCCAGCATTTT. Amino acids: CASSLGGAVQPQHF. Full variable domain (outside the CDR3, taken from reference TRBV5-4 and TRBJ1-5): ETGVTQSPTHLIKTRGQQVTLRCSSQSGHNTVSWYQQALGQGPQFIFQYYREEENGRGNFPPRFSGLQFPNYSSELNVNALELDDSALYLCASSLGGAVQPQHFGDGTRLSIL.

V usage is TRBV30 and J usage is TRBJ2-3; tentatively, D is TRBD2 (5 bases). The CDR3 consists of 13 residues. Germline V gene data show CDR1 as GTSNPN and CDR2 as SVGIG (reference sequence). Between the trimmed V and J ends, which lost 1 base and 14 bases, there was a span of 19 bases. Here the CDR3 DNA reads TGTGCCTGGAGTGGCAGTATTGGCGGGCGTGTGTATTTT. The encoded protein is CAWSGSIGGRVYF.

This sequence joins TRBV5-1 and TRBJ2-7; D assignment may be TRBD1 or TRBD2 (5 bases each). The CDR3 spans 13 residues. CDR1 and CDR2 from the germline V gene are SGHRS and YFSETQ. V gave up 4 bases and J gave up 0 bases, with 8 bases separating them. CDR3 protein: CASSVGTSYEQYF. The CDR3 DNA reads TGCGCCAGCAGCGTGGGGACCTCCTACGAGCAGTACTTC.

This CDR3 is CASRKATGLFAEAFF. DNA for the CDR3: TGTGCCAGCAGAAAGGCGACAGGGTTATTTGCTGAAGCTTTCTTT. This sequence joins TRBV27 and TRBJ1-1; 7 nucleotides agree with TRBD1. Germline V gene data show CDR1 as MNHEY and CDR2 as SMNVEV (reference sequence). V was pared by 6 bases and J by 6 bases, with 13 bases of the junction left unmatched. The CDR3 length is 15 residues.

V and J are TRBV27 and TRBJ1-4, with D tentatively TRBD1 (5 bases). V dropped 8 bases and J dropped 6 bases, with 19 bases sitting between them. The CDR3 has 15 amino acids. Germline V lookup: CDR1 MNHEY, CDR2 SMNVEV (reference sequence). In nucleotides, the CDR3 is TGTGCCAGCGCTGAGGGGAGGGGAGACGATGAAAAACTGTTTTTT. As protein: CASAEGRGDDEKLFF.

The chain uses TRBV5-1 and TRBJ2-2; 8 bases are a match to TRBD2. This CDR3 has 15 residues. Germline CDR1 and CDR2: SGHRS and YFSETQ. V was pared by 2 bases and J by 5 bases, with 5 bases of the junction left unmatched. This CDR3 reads CASSFEGLETGELFF. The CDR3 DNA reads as TGCGCCAGCAGCTTTGAGGGACTAGAGACCGGGGAGCTGTTTTTT.

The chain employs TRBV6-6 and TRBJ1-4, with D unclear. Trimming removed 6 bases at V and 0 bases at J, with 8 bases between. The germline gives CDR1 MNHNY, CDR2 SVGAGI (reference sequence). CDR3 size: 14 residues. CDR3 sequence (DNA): TGTGCCAGCAGATTGGGTGCAACTAATGAAAAACTGTTTTTT. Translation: CASRLGATNEKLFF.

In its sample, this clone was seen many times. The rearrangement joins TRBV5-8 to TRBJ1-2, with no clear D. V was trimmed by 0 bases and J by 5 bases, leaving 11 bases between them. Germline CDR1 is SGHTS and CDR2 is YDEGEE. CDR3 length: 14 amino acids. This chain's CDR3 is CASSLEPGVYGYTF. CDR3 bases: TGTGCCAGCAGCTTGGAGCCGGGAGTTTATGGCTACACCTTC. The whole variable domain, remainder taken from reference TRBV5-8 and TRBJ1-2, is EAGVTQSPTHLIKTRGQQATLRCSPISGHTSVYWYQQALGLGLQFLLWYDEGEERNRGNFPPRFSGRQFPNYSSELNVNALELEDSALYLCASSLEPGVYGYTFGSGTRLTVV.

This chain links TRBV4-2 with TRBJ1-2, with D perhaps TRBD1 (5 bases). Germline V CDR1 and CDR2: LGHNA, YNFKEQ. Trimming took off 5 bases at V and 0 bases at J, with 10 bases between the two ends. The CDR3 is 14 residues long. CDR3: CASSLQTANYGYTF. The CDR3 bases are TGTGCCAGCAGCTTGCAGACAGCTAACTATGGCTACACCTTC.

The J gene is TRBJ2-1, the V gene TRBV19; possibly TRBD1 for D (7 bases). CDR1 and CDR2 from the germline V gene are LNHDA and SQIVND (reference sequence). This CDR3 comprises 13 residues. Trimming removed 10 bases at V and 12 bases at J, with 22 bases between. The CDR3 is CATGIQGGRGQFF. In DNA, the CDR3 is TGTGCCACCGGCATCCAGGGGGGAAGGGGGCAGTTCTTC.

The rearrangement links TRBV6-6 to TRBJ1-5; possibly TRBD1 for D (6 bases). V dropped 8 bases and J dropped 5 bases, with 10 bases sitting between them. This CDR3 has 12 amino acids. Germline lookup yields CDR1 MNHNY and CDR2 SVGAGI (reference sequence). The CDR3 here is CASSTGDQPQHF. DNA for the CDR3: TGTGCCAGCTCGACAGGAGATCAGCCCCAGCATTTT.

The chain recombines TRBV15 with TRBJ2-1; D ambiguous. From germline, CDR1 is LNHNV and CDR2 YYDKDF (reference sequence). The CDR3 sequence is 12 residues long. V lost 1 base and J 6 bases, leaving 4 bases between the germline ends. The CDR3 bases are TGTGCCACCAGCAGAGTGGGCAATGAGCAGTTCTTC. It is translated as CATSRVGNEQFF.

The DNA for the CDR3 is TGTGCTAGTGGTTTGCGTCCGGCTGAACAGGGGAACACTGAAGCTTTCTTT. It translates to CASGLRPAEQGNTEAFF. This sequence joins TRBV12-5 and TRBJ1-1, with D maybe TRBD1 (6 bases). Germline V gives CDR1 LGHNT, CDR2 FRNRAP. The CDR3 length is 17 residues. The V gene lost 2 bases and the J gene lost 1 base, with 17 bases spanning the gap.

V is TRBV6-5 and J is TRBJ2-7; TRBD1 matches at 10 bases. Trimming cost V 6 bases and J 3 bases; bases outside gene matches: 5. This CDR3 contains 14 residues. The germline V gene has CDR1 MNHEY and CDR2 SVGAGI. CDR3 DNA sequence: TGTGCCAGCAGAGGACAGGGGGGTTACTACGAGCAGTACTTC. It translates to CASRGQGGYYEQYF.

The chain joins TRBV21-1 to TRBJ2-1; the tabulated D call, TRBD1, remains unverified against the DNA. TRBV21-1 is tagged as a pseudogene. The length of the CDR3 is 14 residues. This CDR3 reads CARFPGHHGDEQFF. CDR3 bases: TGTGCCAGATTCCCGGGACATCACGGAGATGAGCAGTTCTTC.

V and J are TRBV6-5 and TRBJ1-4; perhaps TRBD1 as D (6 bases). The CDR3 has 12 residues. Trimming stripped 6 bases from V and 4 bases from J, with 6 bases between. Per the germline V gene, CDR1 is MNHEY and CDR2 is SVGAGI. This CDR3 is CASRQGNEKLFF. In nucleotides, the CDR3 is TGTGCCAGCAGACAGGGTAATGAAAAACTGTTTTTT.